One and the same sample provided the 23 T cell receptor beta chains below, sequenced in a study of OX40 agonist ivuxolimab in advanced cancers. Using immunoSEQ multiplex PCR, the repertoire was profiled, and TCRdb retains in-frame clones only, with some absent. This table holds tens of thousands of clones, approximately 85% found once. The sequencing used CD4+ or CD8+ T cells sorted from blood, collected in a trial of the OX40 agonist ivuxolimab. The receptors derive from an adult with an advanced solid tumor such as melanoma, head and neck, liver or kidney cancer.

The chain has TRBV7-2 and TRBJ2-7; a possible D gene is TRBD2 (6 bases). This CDR3 region has 15 residues. V was trimmed by 5 bases and J by 1 base, leaving 15 bases between them. Per germline, CDR1 SGHTA and CDR2 FQGNSA. This chain's CDR3 is CASSPNAGGSYEQYF. In nucleotides, the CDR3 is TGTGCCAGCAGCCCCAACGCCGGGGGATCCTACGAGCAGTACTTC. Full variable domain (missing parts from reference TRBV7-2 and TRBJ2-7): GAGVSQSPSNKVTEKGKDVELRCDPISGHTALYWYRQSLGQGLEFLIYFQGNSAPDKSGLPSDRFSAERTGGSVSTLTIQRTQQEDSAVYLCASSPNAGGSYEQYFGPGTRLTVT.

The rearrangement joins TRBV4-2 to TRBJ2-7, with D maybe TRBD2 (5 bases). With 1 base removed from V and 1 base from J, the gap between germline ends came to 14 bases. Germline CDR1 is LGHNA and CDR2 is YNFKEQ. The CDR3 covers 16 residues. Here the CDR3 DNA reads TGTGCCAGCAGCCAAGGCAAGGCTGGACTTTCCTACGAGCAGTACTTC. Amino acids: CASSQGKAGLSYEQYF.

V and J are TRBV12-5 and TRBJ1-5; a possible D gene is TRBD1 (5 bases). The CDR3 has 17 residues. Trimming took 4 bases from V and 3 from J, leaving 19 bases between them. Germline-derived CDR1 and CDR2 are LGHNT and FRNRAP. The CDR3 nucleotides are TGTGCTAGTGGTTCGTACCGGGACCTTACATTCAATCAGCCCCAGCATTTT. Protein product: CASGSYRDLTFNQPQHF.

The chain carries TRBV18 and TRBJ1-6; possible D gene TRBD1, 5 bases. The germline V gene has CDR1 KGHSH and CDR2 LQKENI. The CDR3 loop spans 15 amino acids. Trimming stripped 0 bases from V and 13 bases from J, with 16 bases between. CDR3 loop: CASSPPRGGGSPLHF. The CDR3 DNA reads as TGTGCCAGCTCACCACCTCGGGGCGGCGGGTCCCCCCTCCACTTT.

This sequence joins TRBV10-1 and TRBJ2-7; 7 positions match TRBD1. V was pared by 4 bases and J by 5 bases, with 5 bases of the junction left unmatched. Germline V gene lookup returns CDR1 WNHNN and CDR2 SYGVQD (reference sequence). There are 13 residues in the CDR3. CDR3 amino acids: CASSGRQGDEQYF. DNA of the CDR3: TGCGCCAGCAGTGGGCGCCAGGGGGACGAGCAGTACTTC.

The chain links TRBV14 to TRBJ1-6, with D maybe TRBD1 (6 bases). This CDR3 has 15 residues. Germline V gene lookup returns CDR1 SGHDN and CDR2 FVKESK. The V gene lost 3 bases and the J gene lost 7 bases, with 13 bases spanning the gap. The CDR3 coding sequence is TGTGCCAGCAGCCACGACGACAGGTGGAATTCACCCCTCCACTTT. It specifies CASSHDDRWNSPLHF.

The gene calls are TRBV7-9 and TRBJ2-7; TRBD2 agrees at 7 bases. This CDR3 spans 16 amino acids. The germline gives CDR1 SEHNR, CDR2 FQNEAQ (reference sequence). With 1 base clipped from V and 0 bases from J, the junction kept 6 bases outside the gene matches. CDR3 nucleotides: TGTGCCAGCAGCTTAGGCGGGGGACGGGTCTCCTACGAGCAGTACTTC. As protein: CASSLGGGRVSYEQYF. The full variable domain, with the rest looked up from reference TRBV7-9 and TRBJ2-7, is DTGVSQNPRHKITKRGQNVTFRCDPISEHNRLYWYRQTLGQGPEFLTYFQNEAQLEKSRLLSDRFSAERPKGSFSTLEIQRTEQGDSAMYLCASSLGGGRVSYEQYFGPGTRLTVT.

This sequence joins TRBV4-1 and TRBJ2-3; D is uncertain. Germline loops: CDR1 MGHRA, CDR2 YSYEKL. V lost 4 bases to trimming and J lost 6 bases, with 14 bases between them. The CDR3 is 14 residues long. The CDR3 DNA is TGCGCCAGCAGCCCACGCGAGGCCAGGGATACGCAGTATTTT. It specifies CASSPREARDTQYF.

The chain links TRBV28 to TRBJ1-3; D call uncertain. Germline lookup yields CDR1 MDHEN and CDR2 SYDVKM. Between the trimmed V and J ends, which lost 5 bases and 2 bases, there was a span of 19 bases. There are 17 residues in the CDR3. CDR3 nucleotide sequence: TGTGCCAGCAGTCCTTCCTACTTCAGAAGTGCTGGAAACACCATATATTTT. Translating gives CASSPSYFRSAGNTIYF.

The chain links TRBV10-3 to TRBJ2-7; perhaps TRBD1 as D (5 bases). V lost 10 bases, J lost 0 bases, and 16 bases lay in between. Per germline, CDR1 ENHRY and CDR2 SYGVKD. The CDR3 loop spans 14 amino acids. CDR3 sequence reads: CATAVDSVSYEQYF. The CDR3, as DNA: TGTGCCACAGCCGTCGACAGCGTCTCCTACGAGCAGTACTTC.

This chain joins TRBV6-1 and TRBJ1-4; D gene ambiguous. Germline loops: CDR1 MNHNS, CDR2 SASEGT. The CDR3 has 14 amino acids. Trimming cost V 7 bases and J 6 bases, with 15 bases left between them. The CDR3 DNA sequence: TGTGCCAGCACCGGCGGAGGACTGGATGAAAAACTGTTTTTT. Its protein product is CASTGGGLDEKLFF.

The V and J genes are TRBV9 and TRBJ1-5, with D unclear. Germline V gene data show CDR1 as SGDLS and CDR2 as YYNGEE. With 4 bases removed from V and 8 bases from J, the gap between germline ends came to 16 bases. The CDR3 is 14 amino acids. The CDR3 loop is CASSREPLREPQHF. The DNA for the CDR3 is TGTGCCAGCAGCCGCGAACCCCTAAGAGAGCCCCAGCATTTT.

The chain uses TRBV10-2 and TRBJ1-3, with D unresolved. The CDR3 is 15 residues long. Germline V CDR1 and CDR2: WSHSY, SAAADI. V gave up 0 bases and J gave up 2 bases, with 8 bases separating them. CDR3 nucleotides: TGCGCCAGCAGTGAGTCAGAATTGACTGGAAACACCATATATTTT. Encoded protein: CASSESELTGNTIYF.

The chain employs TRBV2 and TRBJ1-2; possibly TRBD1 for D (6 bases). Trimming cost V 0 bases and J 10 bases, with 12 bases left between them. The CDR3 totals 13 residues. The germline gives CDR1 SNHLY, CDR2 FYNNEI. The CDR3 here is CASSEASDRIYTF. CDR3 in DNA: TGTGCCAGCAGTGAAGCGAGCGACAGGATCTACACCTTC.

The chain employs TRBV6-6 and TRBJ1-1; possibly TRBD1 for D (5 bases). CDR1 and CDR2 (germline): MNHNY, SVGAGI (reference sequence). This CDR3 is built from 15 residues. V lost 4 bases to trimming and J lost 5 bases, with 17 bases between them. The CDR3 region has the DNA TGTGCCAGCAGTTCCGCTCAGGGAGGGGATACTGAAGCTTTCTTT. Translating gives CASSSAQGGDTEAFF.

The V and J genes are TRBV2 and TRBJ1-3; D is unresolved. This CDR3 spans 15 amino acids. The V gene's germline CDR1 is SNHLY and CDR2 FYNNEI. V lost 2 bases and J 0 bases, leaving 8 bases between the germline ends. The CDR3 here is CASSELPSSGNTIYF. DNA for the CDR3: TGTGCCAGCAGTGAACTCCCGAGCTCTGGAAACACCATATATTTT.

This chain joins TRBV4-1 and TRBJ1-5, with a weak D call TRBD1 (5 bases). V gave up 0 bases and J gave up 9 bases, with 15 bases separating them. The CDR3 is 15 residues long. The germline V gene encodes CDR1 MGHRA and CDR2 YSYEKL. The DNA for the CDR3 is TGCGCCAGCAGCCAAGATGGGGGTCTCTCGGCGCCCCAGCATTTT. The encoded protein is CASSQDGGLSAPQHF.

The J gene is TRBJ1-1, the V gene TRBV5-1, with 12 bases matching TRBD1. The trim removed 4 bases at V and 2 bases at J, leaving 3 bases unmatched. The CDR3 runs to 15 residues. Per the germline V gene, CDR1 is SGHRS and CDR2 is YFSETQ. CDR3 sequence reads: CASSPGTGGNTEAFF. Written as DNA, the CDR3 is TGCGCCAGCAGCCCCGGGACAGGGGGCAACACTGAAGCTTTCTTT. The full variable domain, rest sourced from reference TRBV5-1 and TRBJ1-1, is KAGVTQTPRYLIKTRGQQVTLSCSPISGHRSVSWYQQTPGQGLQFLFEYFSETQRNKGNFPGRFSGRQFSNSRSEMNVSTLELGDSALYLCASSPGTGGNTEAFFGQGTRLTVV.

This chain uses TRBV30 with TRBJ1-1; TRBD1 matches 10 bases. CDR1 is GTSNPN and CDR2 is SVGIG in the germline V gene (reference sequence). The CDR3 totals 13 residues. V lost 3 bases and J lost 3; bases outside the gene matches: 1. The CDR3 is CAWSGTGDTEAFF. Written as DNA, the CDR3 is TGTGCCTGGAGCGGGACAGGGGACACTGAAGCTTTCTTT.

This chain joins TRBV7-6 and TRBJ1-4, with 10 bases matching TRBD1. CDR1 SGHVS and CDR2 FNYEAQ come from the germline V gene. CDR3 length: 14 residues. V gave up 5 bases and J gave up 6 bases; unmatched junction bases: 3. CDR3 region: CASSRQGAYEKLFF. The CDR3 DNA reads TGTGCCAGCAGCAGACAGGGGGCGTATGAAAAACTGTTTTTT.

The V call is TRBV4-1, the J call TRBJ1-6; D perhaps matches TRBD1 (6 bases). From germline, CDR1 is MGHRA and CDR2 YSYEKL. CDR3 size: 15 residues. V lost 0 bases and J 9 bases, leaving 12 bases between the germline ends. This chain's CDR3 is CASSQDRGHGSPLHF. As DNA, the CDR3 is TGCGCCAGCAGCCAAGACCGGGGGCATGGTTCACCCCTCCACTTT.

The chain employs TRBV28 and TRBJ1-6; 8 nucleotides align to TRBD1. The germline V gene has CDR1 MDHEN and CDR2 SYDVKM. The trim removed 7 bases at V and 9 bases at J, leaving 14 bases unmatched. The CDR3 is 16 residues long. The CDR3 DNA reads as TGTGCCAGCACCCCTACAGGGGGGCTCTGGGGTTCACCCCTCCACTTT. Its protein is CASTPTGGLWGSPLHF.

This clone came up once. The rearrangement joins TRBV6-1 to TRBJ1-1, with TRBD1 as a possible D gene (6 bases). CDR3 size: 15 residues. Deletions cut 4 bases from V and 0 bases from J, with 12 bases between. Germline V gene sequence: CDR1 MNHNS, CDR2 SASEGT. CDR3 protein: CASSGITGMNTEAFF. CDR3 sequence (DNA): TGTGCCAGCAGTGGCATAACAGGGATGAACACTGAAGCTTTCTTT.